This T cell receptor beta chain appears in the sequencing data of a study of patients and donors after allogeneic stem cell transplantation. This CDR3 comprises 13 residues. Germline CDR1 is KGHSH and CDR2 is LQKENI. Trimming shortened V by 3 bases and J by 9 bases, and 12 bases separated the two germline ends. The table lists this clonotype with a few counts. A single record per CDR3 protein comes from TCRdb applying MiXCR to the RT-PCR reads. This sample has under 200,000 distinct CDR3 sequences, with approximately 30% found just once. The chain has TRBV18 and TRBJ2-1, with D tentatively TRBD2 (6 bases). This clonotype was sampled from a human donor who was either an allogeneic HSCT recipient or a stem cell or donor lymphocyte infusion donor (not recorded which). It is not recorded whose cells these are; they may come from a transplant donor. The sample was blood, either unsorted or a sorted T cell fraction (not recorded which). DNA for the CDR3: TGTGCCAGCTCACCCGAGGAGGGGACTGAGCAGTTCTTC. Translated, it gives CASSPEEGTEQFF.